This T cell receptor (beta chain) was profiled in a study of response to subunit inactivated influenza vaccine (dated by TCRdb to between 2018 and 2020). In terms of the full investigation: Deep quantitative T cell receptor repertoire profiling was used in the study to track responses to a trivalent subunit inactivated influenza vaccine.

CDR1 KGHDR and CDR2 SFDVKD were looked up in the germline V gene. From the cysteine up to the phenylalanine, the CDR3 has a length of 17 residues. Of all the DNA, just the CDR3 is kept, 51 bases in frame from base 1. The germline V and J ends show losses of 4 bases and 2 bases respectively, and no gene match explains 11 bases of the junction. As to this clonotype: The antigen it binds to is not known. There are no base qualities to consult, and no much larger clone falls within one base.

Results the study describes overall, beyond this receptor: It was suggested by the authors that each seasonal influenza vaccination may recruit only a limited number of new T cells.

Libraries were constructed by RT-PCR. These reads were obtained on an Illumina HiSeq 2500. TCRdb applied fastp at Q25 and MiXCR to the public reads, then kept only in-frame beta chains. Rows with a matching CDR3 protein are joined into one entry that keeps the most common DNA and genes. The sample includes some 190,000 distinct CDR3 sequences, with about 15% observed a single time. The top ten constitute roughly 24% of the sample. Sample: CD8+ T cells sorted from PBMCs, taken 5 days after vaccination. This clonotype was sampled from a man aged 50 to 59 who received an inactivated influenza vaccine. Donor details come from another sample of the same person, matched by shared clones. This sequence uses TRBV24-1 and TRBJ2-7, with 9 middle bases fitting TRBD2. The CDR3 has the sequence CATSDAQGAGGTYEQYF. Read as DNA, the sequence is TGTGCCACCAGTGACGCCCAGGGAGCGGGAGGTACCTACGAGCAGTACTTC.